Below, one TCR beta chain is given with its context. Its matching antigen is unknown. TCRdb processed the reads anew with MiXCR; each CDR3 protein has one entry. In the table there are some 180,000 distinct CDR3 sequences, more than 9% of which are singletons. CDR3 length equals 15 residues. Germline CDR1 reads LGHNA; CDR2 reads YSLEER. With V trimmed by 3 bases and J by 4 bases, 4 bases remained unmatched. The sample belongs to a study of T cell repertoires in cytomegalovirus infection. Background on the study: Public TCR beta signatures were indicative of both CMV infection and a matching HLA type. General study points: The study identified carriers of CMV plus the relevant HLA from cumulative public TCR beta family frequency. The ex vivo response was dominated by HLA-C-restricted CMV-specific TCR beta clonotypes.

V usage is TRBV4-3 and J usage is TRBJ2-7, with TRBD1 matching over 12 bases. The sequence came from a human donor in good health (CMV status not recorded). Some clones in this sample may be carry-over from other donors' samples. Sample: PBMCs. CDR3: CASSHRDRGPYEQYF. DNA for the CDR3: TGCGCCAGCAGCCACCGGGACAGGGGGCCTTACGAGCAGTACTTC.